Presented here are 16 T cell receptor beta chains from one specimen sequenced in a study of early T cells in non-severe SARS-CoV-2 infection. One entry per CDR3 protein results from TCRdb running MiXCR on the 5' RACE reads. The top ten clones hold about 9.3% of a sample with roughly 61,000 distinct CDR3 sequences, about 12% of them seen once. The source material was whole blood, sampled at baseline. These receptor sequences come from an adult who was a healthcare worker with PCR-confirmed SARS-CoV-2 infection or an uninfected control (not recorded which).

The chain employs TRBV7-9 and TRBJ1-2, with a weak D call TRBD1 (6 bases). Germline V lookup: CDR1 SEHNR, CDR2 FQNEAQ (reference sequence). This CDR3 is built from 16 residues. Deletions cut 5 bases from V and 3 bases from J, with 19 bases between. The CDR3 loop is CASSTGFWAGDYGYTF. In DNA, the CDR3 is TGTGCCAGCAGCACAGGTTTCTGGGCAGGGGACTATGGCTACACCTTC.

This clonotype was detected ten times or more. V is TRBV7-2 and J is TRBJ1-1; the D gene is possibly TRBD1 (5 bases). Trimming removed 6 bases from V and 1 base from J, with 12 bases in between. The germline gives CDR1 SGHTA, CDR2 FQGNSA. The CDR3 has 14 residues. The CDR3 sequence is CASSRGAENTEAFF. The CDR3 nucleotides are TGTGCCAGCAGTCGTGGGGCGGAGAACACTGAAGCTTTCTTT.

In its sample, this clonotype was seen a few times. The chain couples TRBV13 to TRBJ1-1, with TRBD1 as a possible D gene (5 bases). Germline V CDR1 and CDR2: PRHDT, FYEKMQ (reference sequence). V lost 4 bases and J 6 bases, leaving 12 bases between the germline ends. This CDR3 has 13 residues. CDR3 residues: CASSSGTAPEAFF. In nucleotides, the CDR3 is TGTGCCAGCAGCTCGGGGACCGCTCCTGAAGCTTTCTTT.

The table lists this clonotype with many counts. This sequence joins TRBV9 and TRBJ2-3, with TRBD1 identical over 8 bases. CDR1 SGDLS and CDR2 YYNGEE come from the germline V gene. The CDR3 is 15 residues long. V trimming: 3 bases; J trimming: 6 bases; junction bases outside the gene matches: 9. DNA of the CDR3: TGTGCCAGCAGCGCGTCGACAGGGGCGGCGGATACGCAGTATTTT. Translating gives CASSASTGAADTQYF.

This clonotype was counted between two and nine times. The gene calls are TRBV16 and TRBJ2-1, with no clear D. Per the germline V gene, CDR1 is KGHSY and CDR2 is FQNENV. This CDR3 comprises 16 residues. V was cut by 0 bases and J by 0 bases, with 9 bases left in between. In DNA, the CDR3 is TGTGCCAGCAGCCAATCCCCAACAGTCTCCTACAATGAGCAGTTCTTC. It specifies CASSQSPTVSYNEQFF.

The sample holds many counts of this clonotype. This sequence joins TRBV29-1 and TRBJ2-7; 9 nucleotides match TRBD1. Trimming removed 4 bases from V and 6 bases from J; junction bases left unmatched: 7. This CDR3 spans 13 amino acids. Germline V CDR1 and CDR2: SQVTM, ANQGSEA. Here the CDR3 DNA reads TGCAGCGTTGCGGACAGGGGAGTTGTCGAGCAGTACTTC. It is translated as CSVADRGVVEQYF.

This sequence joins TRBV12-3 or TRBV12-4 and TRBJ1-1; D possibly corresponds to TRBD1 (5 bases). The CDR3 extends over 15 amino acids. V dropped 3 bases and J dropped 1 base, with 12 bases sitting between them. The CDR3: CASSLGQERNTEAFF. CDR3 DNA: TGTGCCAGCAGTTTGGGGCAGGAGAGGAACACTGAAGCTTTCTTT.

In this sample, this clonotype turned up a few times. V and J are TRBV7-9 and TRBJ2-1, with 8 bases fitting TRBD2. V was pared by 1 base and J by 3 bases, with 2 bases of the junction left unmatched. This CDR3 contains 15 residues. Germline CDR1 and CDR2: SEHNR and FQNEAQ (reference sequence). As DNA, the CDR3 is TGTGCCAGCAGCTTAGGGACTAGCCGCTACAATGAGCAGTTCTTC. Its translation is CASSLGTSRYNEQFF. Variable domain in full (rest from reference TRBV7-9 and TRBJ2-1): DTGVSQNPRHKITKRGQNVTFRCDPISEHNRLYWYRQTLGQGPEFLTYFQNEAQLEKSRLLSDRFSAERPKGSFSTLEIQRTEQGDSAMYLCASSLGTSRYNEQFFGPGTRLTVL.

The chain recombines TRBV27 with TRBJ1-5, with 7 bases lining up with TRBD1. With V trimmed by 8 bases and J by 5 bases, 15 bases remained unmatched. The CDR3 covers 16 residues. The germline V gene has CDR1 MNHEY and CDR2 SMNVEV (reference sequence). The CDR3 is CASGGRRDSMYQPQHF. CDR3 bases: TGTGCCAGCGGAGGCCGAAGGGACAGCATGTATCAGCCCCAGCATTTT.

This clonotype appeared a few times. V is TRBV18 and J is TRBJ2-7; 7 nucleotides agree with TRBD2. The germline CDR1 and CDR2 sequences are KGHSH and LQKENI. The CDR3 extends over 14 amino acids. J gave up 0 bases and V 5 bases, and 4 bases lay outside the gene matches. The CDR3 reads CASSVLADSYEQYF. The CDR3 DNA reads as TGTGCCAGCTCAGTCCTAGCGGACTCCTACGAGCAGTACTTC.

The chain couples TRBV6-2 or TRBV6-3 to TRBJ1-1; D is unclear. This CDR3 is built from 13 residues. Trimming stripped 3 bases from V and 1 base from J, with 6 bases between. CDR1 and CDR2 from the germline V gene are MNHEY and SVGEGT. CDR3 sequence (DNA): TGTGCCAGCAGTTATCGGGGGAACACTGAAGCTTTCTTT. Its translation is CASSYRGNTEAFF.

This clonotype has ten or more counts. The chain employs TRBV5-1 and TRBJ2-2; tentatively, D is TRBD2 (5 bases). V was clipped by 0 bases and J by 5 bases, with 17 bases between them. CDR3 length: 17 residues. CDR1 and CDR2 from the germline V gene are SGHRS and YFSETQ. The chain's CDR3 is CASSLASTTRGTGELFF. DNA for the CDR3: TGCGCCAGCAGCTTGGCTAGTACAACACGAGGGACCGGGGAGCTGTTTTTT.

The chain is built from TRBV20-1 and TRBJ1-2; no clear D gene. V was pared by 2 bases and J by 6 bases, with 10 bases between. Per germline, CDR1 DFQATT and CDR2 SNEGSKA (reference sequence). The CDR3 totals 12 residues. The CDR3 nucleotides are TGCAGTGCTAGATTCCAGTTAAATGGCTACACCTTC. Translated, it gives CSARFQLNGYTF.

V is TRBV6-5 and J is TRBJ1-6; 8 positions match TRBD1. The CDR3 length is 13 residues. With V trimmed by 7 bases and J by 9 bases, 5 bases remained unmatched. Germline V gene sequence: CDR1 MNHEY, CDR2 SVGAGI. CDR3 in DNA: TGTGCCAGCAACGGACAGGGAAGTTCACCCCTCCACTTT. Translation: CASNGQGSSPLHF.

This clonotype is termed medium-sized. The chain couples TRBV5-6 to TRBJ2-1, with 9 positions matching TRBD2. CDR1 SGHDT and CDR2 YYEEEE come from the germline V gene. CDR3 length: 15 amino acids. The ends lost 2 bases at V and 10 bases at J; junction bases unmatched: 10. This chain's CDR3 is CASSFLSGGKEEQFF. In DNA form, the CDR3 reads TGTGCCAGCAGCTTCCTTAGCGGGGGCAAAGAGGAGCAGTTCTTC.

This clonotype appeared many times. The J gene is TRBJ2-6, the V gene TRBV20-1; D is unresolved. Trimming shortened V by 0 bases and J by 4 bases, and 10 bases separated the two germline ends. Looked up from germline, CDR1 is DFQATT and CDR2 is SNEGSKA (reference sequence). The CDR3 sequence is 15 residues long. In DNA form, the CDR3 reads TGCAGTGCTAGAGATTGGAGTTACGGGGCCAACGTCCTGACTTTC. This codes for CSARDWSYGANVLTF.